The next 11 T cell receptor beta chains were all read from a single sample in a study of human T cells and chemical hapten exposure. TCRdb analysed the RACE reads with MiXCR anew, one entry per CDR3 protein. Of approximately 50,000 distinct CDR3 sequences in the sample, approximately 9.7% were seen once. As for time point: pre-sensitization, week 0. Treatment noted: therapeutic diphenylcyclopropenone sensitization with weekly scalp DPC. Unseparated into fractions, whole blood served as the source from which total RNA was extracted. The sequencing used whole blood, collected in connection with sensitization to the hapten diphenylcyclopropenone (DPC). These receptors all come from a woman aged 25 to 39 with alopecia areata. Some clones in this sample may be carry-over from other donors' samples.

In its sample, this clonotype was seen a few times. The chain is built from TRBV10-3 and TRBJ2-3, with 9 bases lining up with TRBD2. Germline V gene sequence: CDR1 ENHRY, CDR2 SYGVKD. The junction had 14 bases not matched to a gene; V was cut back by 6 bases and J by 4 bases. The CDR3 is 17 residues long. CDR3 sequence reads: CAISDLLGGGAPDTQYF. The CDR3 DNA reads TGTGCCATCAGCGACCTTTTGGGCGGGGGGGCTCCAGATACGCAGTATTTT.

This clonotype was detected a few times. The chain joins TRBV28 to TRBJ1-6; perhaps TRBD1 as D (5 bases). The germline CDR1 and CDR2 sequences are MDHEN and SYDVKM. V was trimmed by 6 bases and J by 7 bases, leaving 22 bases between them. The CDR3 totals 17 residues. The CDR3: CASSSETSDRENSPLHF. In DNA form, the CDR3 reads TGTGCCAGCAGCTCCGAAACAAGCGACAGAGAAAATTCACCCCTCCACTTT.

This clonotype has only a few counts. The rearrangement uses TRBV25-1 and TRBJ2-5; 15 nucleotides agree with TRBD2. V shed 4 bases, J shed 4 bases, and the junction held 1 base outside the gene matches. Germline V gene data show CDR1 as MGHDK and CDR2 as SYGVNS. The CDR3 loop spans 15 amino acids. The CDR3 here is CASSGTSGGAETQYF. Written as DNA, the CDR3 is TGTGCCAGCAGTGGGACTAGCGGGGGGGCAGAGACCCAGTACTTC.

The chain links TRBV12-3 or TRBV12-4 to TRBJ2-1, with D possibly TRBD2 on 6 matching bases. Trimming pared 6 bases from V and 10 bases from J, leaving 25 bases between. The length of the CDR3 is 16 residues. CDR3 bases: TGTGCCAGCAGCCTGCCTGGCGGGGCCCATTTGGGCGAGCAGTTCTTC. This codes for CASSLPGGAHLGEQFF.

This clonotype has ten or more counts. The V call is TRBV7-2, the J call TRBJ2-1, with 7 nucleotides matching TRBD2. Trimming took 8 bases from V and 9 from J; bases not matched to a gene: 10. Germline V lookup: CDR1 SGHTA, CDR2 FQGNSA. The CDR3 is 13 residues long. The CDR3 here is CASADRLASEQFF. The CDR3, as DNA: TGTGCCAGCGCCGACCGACTAGCCAGTGAGCAGTTCTTC.

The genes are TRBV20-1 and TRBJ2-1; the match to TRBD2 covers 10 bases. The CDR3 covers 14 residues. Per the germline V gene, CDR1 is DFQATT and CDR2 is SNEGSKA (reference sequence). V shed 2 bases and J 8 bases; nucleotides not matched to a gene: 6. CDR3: CSARSSGGADEQFF. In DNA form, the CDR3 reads TGCAGTGCTAGATCGAGCGGGGGGGCCGATGAGCAGTTCTTC.

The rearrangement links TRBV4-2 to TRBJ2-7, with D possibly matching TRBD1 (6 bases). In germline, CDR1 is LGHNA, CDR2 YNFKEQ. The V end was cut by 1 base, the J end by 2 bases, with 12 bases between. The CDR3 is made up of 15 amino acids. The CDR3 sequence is CASSQGDRRTYEQYF. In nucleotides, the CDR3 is TGTGCCAGCAGCCAAGGAGACAGGCGCACCTACGAGCAGTACTTC.

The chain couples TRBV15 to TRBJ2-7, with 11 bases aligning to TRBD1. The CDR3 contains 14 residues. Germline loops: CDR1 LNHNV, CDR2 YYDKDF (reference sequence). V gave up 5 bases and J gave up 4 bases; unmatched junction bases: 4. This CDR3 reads CATSEGTGGYEQYF. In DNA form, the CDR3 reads TGTGCCACCAGCGAGGGGACAGGGGGTTACGAGCAGTACTTC.

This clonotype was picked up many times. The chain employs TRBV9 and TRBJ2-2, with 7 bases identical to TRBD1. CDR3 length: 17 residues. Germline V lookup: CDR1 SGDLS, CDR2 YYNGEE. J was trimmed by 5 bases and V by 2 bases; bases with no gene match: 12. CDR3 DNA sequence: TGTGCCAGCAGCGTCCCAGGGCAGGGGGTAAGGACCGGGGAGCTGTTTTTT. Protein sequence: CASSVPGQGVRTGELFF.

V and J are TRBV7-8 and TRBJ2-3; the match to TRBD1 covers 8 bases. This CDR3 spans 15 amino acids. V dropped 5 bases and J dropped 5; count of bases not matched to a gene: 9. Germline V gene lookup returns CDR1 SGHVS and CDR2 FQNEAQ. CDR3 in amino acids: CASSPWTGPRDTQYF. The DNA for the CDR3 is TGTGCCAGCAGCCCCTGGACAGGGCCCCGAGATACGCAGTATTTT.

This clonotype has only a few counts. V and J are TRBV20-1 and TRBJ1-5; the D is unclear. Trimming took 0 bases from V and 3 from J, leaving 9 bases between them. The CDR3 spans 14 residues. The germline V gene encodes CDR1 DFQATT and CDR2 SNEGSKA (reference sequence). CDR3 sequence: CSARDQNSNQPQHF. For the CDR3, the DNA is TGCAGTGCTAGAGACCAAAACTCCAATCAGCCCCAGCATTTT.